Shown below are 12 T cell receptor beta chains from a single sample sequenced in a study of blood T cell repertoires in COVID-19 (dated by TCRdb to the early 2020s). Library method: the immunoSEQ multiplex PCR assay. The table comes from immuneACCESS by way of TCRdb, which keeps in-frame sequences with V and J called. Part of the clones is missing from these tables; in studies checked, under half for an unresolved V gene and the rest for unknown reasons. The sample records fewer than 65,000 clones, just under 85% of which are singletons. In total, the top ten clones hold 3.5% of the sample. The sample consisted of peripheral blood. These receptors were collected from a man aged 60 to 69 with acute or convalescent COVID-19.

This clone was counted a few times. J is TRBJ2-4 and V is TRBV7-8; D perhaps matches TRBD2 (6 bases). The CDR3 covers 16 residues. Trimming took 5 bases from V and 0 from J, leaving 14 bases between them. Germline assignment: CDR1 SGHVS and CDR2 FQNEAQ. For the CDR3, the DNA is TGTGCCAGCAGCCTTAGCGGCTTAATAGCCAAAAACATTCAGTACTTC. This encodes CASSLSGLIAKNIQYF.

The rearrangement joins TRBV9 to TRBJ1-2, with 8 positions matching TRBD1. After removal of 4 bases from V and 4 bases from J, the junction contained 9 bases not matched to a gene. The CDR3 extends over 15 amino acids. Germline V gene sequence: CDR1 SGDLS, CDR2 YYNGEE. This chain's CDR3 is CASSPSGQGTYGYTF. The CDR3 nucleotides read TGTGCCAGCAGCCCCAGCGGACAGGGAACCTATGGCTACACCTTC.

The chain links TRBV11-2 to TRBJ1-6; 7 bases are a match to TRBD1. J was trimmed by 7 bases and V by 4 bases; bases with no gene match: 7. The CDR3 spans 15 residues. Germline V lookup: CDR1 SGHAT, CDR2 FQNNGV. The CDR3 reads CASSSRDSLNSPLHF. The DNA of the CDR3 is TGTGCCAGCAGCTCTCGGGACAGCCTAAATTCACCCCTCCACTTT.

The chain uses TRBV5-1 and TRBJ1-6, with a possible D match to TRBD1 (5 bases). CDR1 SGHRS and CDR2 YFSETQ come from the germline V gene. CDR3 length equals 13 residues. Trimming removed 5 bases from V and 8 bases from J, with 11 bases in between. The CDR3 sequence: CASRSDSYSPLHF. CDR3 nucleotide sequence: TGCGCCAGCAGGTCCGACAGCTATTCACCCCTCCACTTT.

This clone was seen a few times. The CDR3 DNA reads as TGTGCCAGCTCCACTAACACTGAAGCTTTCTTT. Translated, it gives CASSTNTEAFF. V gene TRBV6-5 combines with J gene TRBJ1-1; no reliable D call. This CDR3 comprises 11 residues. The V end lost 8 bases, the J end lost 2 bases, and 6 bases lay between the germline ends. The germline gives CDR1 MNHEY, CDR2 SVGAGI.

The V and J genes are TRBV9 and TRBJ2-1; TRBD2 is a possible D gene (6 bases). Deletions cut 0 bases from V and 7 bases from J, with 17 bases between. Germline V gives CDR1 SGDLS, CDR2 YYNGEE. The CDR3 runs to 16 residues. CDR3 amino acids: CASSVAGGPRLNEQFF. In nucleotides, the CDR3 is TGTGCCAGCAGCGTAGCAGGAGGGCCCCGGTTAAATGAGCAGTTCTTC. The complete variable domain, with remaining parts taken from reference TRBV9 and TRBJ2-1, reads DSGVTQTPKHLITATGQRVTLRCSPRSGDLSVYWYQQSLDQGLQFLIQYYNGEERAKGNILERFSAQQFPDLHSELNLSSLELGDSALYFCASSVAGGPRLNEQFFGPGTRLTVL.

The V gene is TRBV27, the J gene TRBJ1-5; weak D call: TRBD1 (6 bases). CDR3 size: 15 residues. The V and J ends lost 5 bases and 7 bases respectively, with 18 bases between them. CDR1 MNHEY and CDR2 SMNVEV come from the germline V gene (reference sequence). In nucleotides, the CDR3 is TGTGCCAGCAGTCCCGCCCTCGGGGGGCTCCAGCCCCAGCATTTT. Protein product: CASSPALGGLQPQHF.

This sequence joins TRBV18 and TRBJ2-2, with 8 bases aligning to TRBD1. Germline CDR1 reads KGHSH; CDR2 reads LQKENI. Trimming at V came to 3 bases and at J to 5 bases, leaving 8 bases not matched to a gene. CDR3 length: 16 amino acids. This CDR3 reads CASSPDVTGETGELFF. The CDR3, as DNA: TGTGCCAGCTCACCGGATGTGACAGGGGAAACCGGGGAGCTGTTTTTT.

This clone was observed a handful of times. The V gene is TRBV5-7, the J gene TRBJ2-7, with D unresolved. TRBV5-7 is placed among ORFs of uncertain function. The V gene lost 7 bases and the J gene lost 0 bases, with 26 bases spanning the gap. The CDR3 runs to 18 residues. CDR3 amino acids: CASASNLYPGFHSYEQYF. For the CDR3, the DNA is TGTGCCAGCGCAAGTAACCTATACCCGGGTTTCCACTCCTACGAGCAGTACTTC.

The chain links TRBV19 to TRBJ1-1; 8 bases agree with TRBD1. This CDR3 has 13 residues. Looked up from germline, CDR1 is LNHDA and CDR2 is SQIVND (reference sequence). V trimming: 9 bases; J trimming: 4 bases; junction bases outside the gene matches: 7. CDR3 sequence: CASKTGVGTEAFF. The DNA of the CDR3 is TGTGCCAGCAAGACAGGGGTGGGCACTGAAGCTTTCTTT.

V usage is TRBV5-1 and J usage is TRBJ1-4; 7 bases agree with TRBD1. Germline V CDR1 and CDR2: SGHRS, YFSETQ. The J segment lost 7 bases and the V segment lost 5 bases, leaving 11 bases of the junction unmatched. The CDR3 covers 15 residues. For the CDR3, the DNA is TGCGCCAGCAGAGGCCTCGGACAGGAGAGTGAAAAACTGTTTTTT. It yields the protein CASRGLGQESEKLFF.

The chain has TRBV12-5 and TRBJ2-1, with TRBD1 as a possible D gene (6 bases). Trimming took off 6 bases at V and 7 bases at J, with 16 bases between the two ends. Germline V lookup: CDR1 LGHNT, CDR2 FRNRAP. The CDR3 loop spans 14 amino acids. In nucleotides, the CDR3 is TGTGCTAGTGGCCCCGGACAGAGTCGGAATGAGCAGTTCTTC. It encodes CASGPGQSRNEQFF.